The 15 T cell receptor beta chains listed next were all sequenced from one sample in a study of human T cells and chemical hapten exposure. Documented time point: patch test 3, about 24 weeks after DPC sensitization. Treatment in this sample: therapeutic diphenylcyclopropenone sensitization with weekly scalp DPC. Extraction of total RNA was performed on unfractionated whole blood. TCRdb itself ran the RACE reads through MiXCR, one entry per CDR3 protein. The sample has tens of thousands of distinct CDR3 sequences, more than 8% seen once; the top ten hold roughly 27%. The input for sequencing was whole blood, taken in connection with sensitization to the hapten diphenylcyclopropenone (DPC). These receptor sequences come from a man in his forties or fifties with alopecia areata. Some clones in this sample may be carry-over from other donors' samples.

This clonotype was observed at least ten times. CDR3 DNA: TGTGCCAGCAGGGGCGGAGGGTGGACAGATACGCAGTATTTT. This translates into CASRGGGWTDTQYF. V and J are TRBV7-8 and TRBJ2-3; weak D call: TRBD2 (6 bases). Germline V gene lookup returns CDR1 SGHVS and CDR2 FQNEAQ. V was trimmed by 6 bases and J by 3 bases, leaving 13 bases between them. The CDR3 has 14 amino acids. Drawing the rest from reference TRBV7-8 and TRBJ2-3, the complete variable domain is GAGVSQSPRYKVAKRGQDVALRCDPISGHVSLFWYQQALGQGPEFLTYFQNEAQLDKSGLPSDRFFAERPEGSVSTLKIQRTQQEDSAVYLCASRGGGWTDTQYFGPGTRLTVL.

With regard to this clonotype: A junction boundary mismatches the germline segment, possibly from a read error. CDR3: CSVEIDRGVF. The DNA for the CDR3 is TGCAGCGTTGAAATAGACAGGGGCGTATTT. This chain links TRBV29-1 with TRBJ1-1, with 8 bases lining up with TRBD1. Germline V gene lookup returns CDR1 SQVTM and CDR2 ANQGSEA. This CDR3 comprises 10 residues.

The gene calls are TRBV9 and TRBJ1-6, with D unclear. CDR3 size: 13 residues. From germline, CDR1 is SGDLS and CDR2 YYNGEE. V was cut by 0 bases and J by 10 bases, with 8 bases left in between. The CDR3 protein is CASSVDPESPLHF. The CDR3 DNA reads as TGTGCCAGCAGCGTAGACCCAGAATCACCCCTCCACTTT. Full variable domain (remainder filled in from reference TRBV9 and TRBJ1-6): DSGVTQTPKHLITATGQRVTLRCSPRSGDLSVYWYQQSLDQGLQFLIQYYNGEERAKGNILERFSAQQFPDLHSELNLSSLELGDSALYFCASSVDPESPLHFGNGTRLTVT.

The sample holds many counts of this clonotype. The chain carries TRBV28 and TRBJ2-1; TRBD2 matches at 12 bases. Germline V gene sequence: CDR1 MDHEN, CDR2 SYDVKM. V lost 4 bases and J lost 4; bases outside the gene matches: 5. This CDR3 contains 16 residues. The CDR3 protein is CASSSLAGGGYNEQFF. The CDR3 DNA is TGTGCCAGCAGTTCACTAGCGGGAGGTGGTTACAATGAGCAGTTCTTC.

This clonotype has only a few counts. The CDR3 sequence: CASSARGNTYNEQFF. CDR3 DNA sequence: TGTGCCAGCAGTGCACGTGGGAATACTTACAATGAGCAGTTCTTC. The rearrangement uses TRBV6-4 and TRBJ2-1; D not resolved. Per germline, CDR1 MRHNA and CDR2 SNTAGT. Between the trimmed V and J ends, which lost 4 bases and 4 bases, there was a span of 14 bases. The CDR3 loop spans 15 amino acids.

The chain has TRBV6-1 and TRBJ2-2; no reliable D call. The germline gives CDR1 MNHNS, CDR2 SASEGT. Trimming pared 4 bases from V and 1 base from J, leaving 10 bases between. The CDR3 extends over 15 amino acids. The CDR3 here is CASSAQAQNTGELFF. Written as DNA, the CDR3 is TGTGCCAGCAGTGCCCAGGCACAGAACACCGGGGAGCTGTTTTTT.

This clonotype was recorded at least ten times. This sequence joins TRBV27 and TRBJ1-6; TRBD1 matches 7 bases. The CDR3 has 15 residues. With 5 bases clipped from V and 7 bases from J, the junction kept 8 bases outside the gene matches. Looked up from germline, CDR1 is MNHEY and CDR2 is SMNVEV (reference sequence). This chain's CDR3 is CASSITGTANSPLHF. In DNA, the CDR3 is TGTGCCAGCAGTATCACCGGGACAGCAAATTCACCCCTCCACTTT.

This clonotype was detected only a few times. The V gene is TRBV28, the J gene TRBJ2-7; D not certain. The CDR3 covers 13 residues. The V gene's germline CDR1 is MDHEN and CDR2 SYDVKM. V lost 5 bases and J 2 bases, leaving 10 bases between the germline ends. Here the CDR3 DNA reads TGTGCCAGCAGTATGACACCTGCCTACGAGCAGTACTTC. It specifies CASSMTPAYEQYF.

This clonotype was seen ten or more times. The chain joins TRBV28 to TRBJ2-1; TRBD2 matches 13 bases. The trim removed 2 bases at V and 7 bases at J, leaving 2 bases unmatched. This CDR3 has 15 amino acids. CDR1 and CDR2 (germline): MDHEN, SYDVKM. This CDR3 reads CASSLETSGRNEQFF. Written as DNA, the CDR3 is TGTGCCAGCAGTTTAGAGACTAGCGGGAGGAATGAGCAGTTCTTC.

The V and J genes are TRBV7-9 and TRBJ2-7, with unresolved D. With 5 bases removed from V and 7 bases from J, the gap between germline ends came to 12 bases. Germline lookup yields CDR1 SEHNR and CDR2 FQNEAQ (reference sequence). The CDR3 has 12 amino acids. CDR3: CASSRGWDEQYF. CDR3 in DNA: TGTGCCAGCAGCCGCGGTTGGGATGAGCAGTACTTC. Combining the CDR3 with reference TRBV7-9 and TRBJ2-7 gives the whole variable domain DTGVSQNPRHKITKRGQNVTFRCDPISEHNRLYWYRQTLGQGPEFLTYFQNEAQLEKSRLLSDRFSAERPKGSFSTLEIQRTEQGDSAMYLCASSRGWDEQYFGPGTRLTVT.

This clonotype was counted between two and nine times. The V call is TRBV11-3, the J call TRBJ2-2, with 11 bases aligning to TRBD1. The ends lost 5 bases at V and 4 bases at J; junction bases unmatched: 3. CDR3 length equals 15 residues. Germline V gene sequence: CDR1 SGHNT, CDR2 YENEEA. CDR3 residues: CASSPDRGLTGELFF. DNA for the CDR3: TGTGCCAGCAGCCCGGACAGGGGGCTCACCGGGGAGCTGTTTTTT.

The table lists this clonotype with a few counts. The chain recombines TRBV27 with TRBJ1-5; D gene unclear. Germline V lookup: CDR1 MNHEY, CDR2 SMNVEV (reference sequence). There are 13 residues in the CDR3. The V end lost 5 bases, the J end lost 10 bases, and 15 bases lay between the germline ends. The CDR3 bases are TGTGCCAGCAGTCCTGTTGACGGAACCCCCCAGCATTTT. Amino acids: CASSPVDGTPQHF.

This clonotype was picked up many times. The J gene is TRBJ2-5, the V gene TRBV4-1, with D perhaps matching TRBD2 (5 bases). CDR1 is MGHRA, CDR2 YSYEKL, per germline. V was pared by 2 bases and J by 2 bases, with 12 bases between. The CDR3 consists of 15 residues. CDR3 sequence reads: CASSQFGLKQETQYF. The DNA of the CDR3 is TGCGCCAGCAGCCAATTTGGACTTAAGCAAGAGACCCAGTACTTC.

In its sample, this clonotype was seen a few times. This chain connects TRBV18 to TRBJ2-1; 8 bases match TRBD1. The V gene end was trimmed by 6 bases and the J gene end by 7 bases; junction bases not matched to a gene: 8. The CDR3 loop spans 14 amino acids. CDR1 and CDR2 from the germline V gene are KGHSH and LQKENI. The CDR3 region is CASSPGQGRNEQFF. The CDR3 DNA sequence: TGTGCCAGCTCGCCCGGACAGGGACGGAATGAGCAGTTCTTC.

This clonotype was recorded many times. V and J are TRBV5-1 and TRBJ2-1; perhaps D is TRBD1 or TRBD2 (5 bases each). This CDR3 is built from 14 residues. V lost 4 bases and J lost 6, with 14 bases in between. CDR1 SGHRS and CDR2 YFSETQ come from the germline V gene. The CDR3 spells CASSLGAGSNEQFF. The CDR3 DNA sequence: TGCGCCAGCAGCCTAGGAGCAGGGAGCAATGAGCAGTTCTTC.